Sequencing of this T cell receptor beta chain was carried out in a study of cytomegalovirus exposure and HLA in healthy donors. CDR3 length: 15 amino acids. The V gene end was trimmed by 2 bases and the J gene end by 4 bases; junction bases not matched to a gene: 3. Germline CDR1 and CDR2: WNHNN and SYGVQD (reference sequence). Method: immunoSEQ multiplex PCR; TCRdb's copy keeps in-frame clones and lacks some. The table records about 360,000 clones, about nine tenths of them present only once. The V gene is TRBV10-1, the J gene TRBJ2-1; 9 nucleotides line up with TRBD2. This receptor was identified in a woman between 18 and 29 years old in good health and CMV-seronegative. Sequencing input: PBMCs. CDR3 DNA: TGCGCCAGCAGTGAGACGGCGGGGGGGTACAATGAGCAGTTCTTC. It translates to CASSETAGGYNEQFF.